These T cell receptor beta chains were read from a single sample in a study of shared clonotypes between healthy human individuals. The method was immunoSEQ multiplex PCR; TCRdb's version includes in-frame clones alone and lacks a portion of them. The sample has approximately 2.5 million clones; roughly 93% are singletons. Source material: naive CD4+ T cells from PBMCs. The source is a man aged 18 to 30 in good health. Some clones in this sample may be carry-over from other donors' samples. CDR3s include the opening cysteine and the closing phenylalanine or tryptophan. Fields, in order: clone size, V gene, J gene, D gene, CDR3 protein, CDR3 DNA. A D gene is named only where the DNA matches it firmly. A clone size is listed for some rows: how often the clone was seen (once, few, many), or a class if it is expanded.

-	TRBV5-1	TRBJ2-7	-	CASSLSTSYEQYF	TGCGCCAGCAGCTTGTCGACATCCTACGAGCAGTACTTC
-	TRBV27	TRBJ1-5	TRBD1	CASRDRILNQPQHF	TGTGCCAGCAGGGACAGGATACTAAATCAGCCCCAGCATTTT
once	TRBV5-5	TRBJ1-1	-	CASSWRALNTEAFF	TGTGCCAGCAGCTGGAGGGCCCTGAACACTGAAGCTTTCTTT
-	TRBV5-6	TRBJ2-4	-	CASSLTQKPPRIKNIQYF	TGTGCCAGCAGCTTGACACAAAAACCCCCCAGAATCAAAAACATTCAGTACTTC
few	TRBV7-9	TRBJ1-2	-	CASSLAPDPAGYTF	TGTGCCAGCAGCTTAGCCCCCGATCCAGCTGGCTACACCTTC
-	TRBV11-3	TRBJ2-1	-	CASSPGGTVENEQFF	TGTGCCAGCAGCCCAGGGGGGACAGTCGAGAATGAGCAGTTCTTC
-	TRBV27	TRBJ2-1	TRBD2	CASSLLAGDYNEQFF	TGTGCCAGCTCCCTACTAGCGGGAGACTACAATGAGCAGTTCTTC
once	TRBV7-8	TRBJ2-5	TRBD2	CASSLARFLAGETQYF	TGTGCCAGCAGCTTAGCGAGATTTCTAGCGGGAGAGACCCAGTACTTC
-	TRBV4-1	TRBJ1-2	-	CASSQVPGGPSSYGYTF	TGCGCCAGCAGCCAAGTGCCGGGGGGCCCTTCCTCCTATGGCTACACCTTC
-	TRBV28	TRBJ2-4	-	CASEDILRGDIQYF	TGTGCCAGCGAAGACATATTGAGGGGAGACATTCAGTACTTC
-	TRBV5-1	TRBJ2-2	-	CASSLYLGTSNTGELFF	TGCGCCAGCAGCTTGTACTTGGGGACCTCCAATACCGGGGAGCTGTTTTTT
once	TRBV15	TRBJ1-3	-	CATSSGTGRGATIYF	TGTGCCACCAGCAGCGGAACAGGGCGAGGTGCCACCATATATTTT
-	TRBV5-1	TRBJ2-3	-	CASTLTLAGWGTDTQYF	TGCGCCAGCACCCTCACGCTGGCAGGGTGGGGCACAGATACGCAGTATTTT
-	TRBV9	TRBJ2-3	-	CASSVGISGTDTQYF	TGTGCCAGCAGCGTAGGAATTAGCGGCACAGATACGCAGTATTTT
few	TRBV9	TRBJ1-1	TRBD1	CASSLGQGVTEAFF	TGTGCCAGCAGCCTGGGACAGGGGGTCACTGAAGCTTTCTTT
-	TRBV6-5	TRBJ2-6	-	CASSYSGGGANVLTF	TGTGCCAGCAGTTACTCCGGCGGTGGGGCCAACGTCCTGACTTTC
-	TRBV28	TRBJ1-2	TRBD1	CASSTTGGAYFYTF	TGTGCCAGCAGCACGACAGGGGGCGCCTACTTCTACACCTTC
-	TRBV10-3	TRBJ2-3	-	CAITPGVADTQYF	TGTGCCATCACCCCGGGGGTGGCGGATACGCAGTATTTT
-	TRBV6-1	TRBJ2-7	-	CASSARDGLQYF	TGTGCCAGCAGTGCAAGGGACGGCCTTCAGTACTTC
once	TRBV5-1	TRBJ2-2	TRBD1	CASSSEGQRLGELFF	TGCGCCAGCAGCTCCGAGGGACAGCGGCTCGGGGAGCTGTTTTTT
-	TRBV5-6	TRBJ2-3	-	CASSLGRRQSTDTQYF	TGTGCCAGCAGCTTGGGTCGACGACAGAGCACAGATACGCAGTATTTT
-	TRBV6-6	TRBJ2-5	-	CASSYSVLPGETQYF	TGTGCCAGCAGTTACTCTGTATTGCCGGGGGAGACCCAGTACTTC
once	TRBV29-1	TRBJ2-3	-	CSVDGGTDTQYF	TGCAGCGTTGACGGTGGCACAGATACGCAGTATTTT
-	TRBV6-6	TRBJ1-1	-	CASSYGVANTEAFF	TGTGCCAGCAGTTACGGGGTAGCGAACACTGAAGCTTTCTTT
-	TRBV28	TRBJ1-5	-	CASSLGQNGQPQHF	TGTGCCAGCAGTTTAGGGCAGAACGGTCAGCCCCAGCATTTT
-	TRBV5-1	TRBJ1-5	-	CASSLGTLTESNQPQHF	TGCGCCAGCAGCTTGGGAACTCTCACGGAAAGCAATCAGCCCCAGCATTTT
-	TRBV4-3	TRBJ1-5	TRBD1	CASSQVWGGTGLDQPQHF	TGCGCCAGCAGCCAGGTATGGGGGGGGACAGGACTAGATCAGCCCCAGCATTTT
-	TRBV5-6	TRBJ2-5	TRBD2	CASSLFGTSVWEGETQYF	TGTGCCAGCAGCTTGTTCGGGACTAGCGTATGGGAGGGTGAGACCCAGTACTTC
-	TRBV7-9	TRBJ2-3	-	CASTQSQGIDTQYF	TGTGCCAGCACCCAGAGCCAGGGAATAGATACGCAGTATTTT
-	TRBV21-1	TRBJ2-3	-	CASSTGQRGQF	TGTGCCAGCAGCACGGGACAGAGGGGGCAATTT
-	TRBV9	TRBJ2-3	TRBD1	CASSVGQGDSLSTDTQYF	TGTGCCAGCAGCGTCGGACAGGGAGATTCCCTTAGCACAGATACGCAGTATTTT
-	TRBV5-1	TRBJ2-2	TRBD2	CASSFDGRRNGELFF	TGCGCCAGCAGCTTTGACGGGAGGCGGAACGGGGAGCTGTTTTTT
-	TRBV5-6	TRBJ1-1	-	CASSYATEAFF	TGTGCCAGCAGCTACGCTACTGAAGCTTTCTTT
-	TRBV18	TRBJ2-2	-	CASSRPGEFGGELFF	TGTGCCAGCTCGCGGCCGGGAGAGTTTGGCGGGGAGCTGTTTTTT
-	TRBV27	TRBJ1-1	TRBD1	CASSLLRGTNTEAFF	TGTGCCAGCAGTCTCCTCAGGGGGACGAACACTGAAGCTTTCTTT
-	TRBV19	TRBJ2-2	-	CASSIWPARQGAGGDDNTGELFF	TGTGCCAGTAGTATCTGGCCAGCGAGGCAGGGTGCAGGCGGGGACGATAACACCGGGGAGCTGTTTTTT
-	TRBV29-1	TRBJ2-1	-	CSVGWALDNEQFF	TGCAGCGTTGGTTGGGCCCTGGACAATGAGCAGTTCTTC
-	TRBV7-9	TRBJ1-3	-	CASSLAGFSSGNTIYF	TGTGCCAGCAGCTTAGCGGGGTTCAGCTCTGGAAACACCATATATTTT
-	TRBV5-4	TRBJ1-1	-	CASSKTQGSVGTEAFF	TGTGCCAGCAGCAAGACACAGGGTAGCGTGGGCACTGAAGCTTTCTTT
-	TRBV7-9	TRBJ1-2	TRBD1	CASSAPGQGNGGYTF	TGTGCCAGCAGCGCACCGGGACAGGGGAACGGTGGCTACACCTTC
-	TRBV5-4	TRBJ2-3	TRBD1	CASSGRDRGRADTQYF	TGTGCCAGCAGCGGTAGGGACAGGGGGCGAGCAGATACGCAGTATTTT